This TCR beta chain was profiled in a study of blood T cell repertoires in COVID-19. The V end lost 0 bases, the J end lost 3 bases, and 6 bases lay between the germline ends. Germline V gives CDR1 SGHRS, CDR2 YFSETQ. The CDR3 covers 13 residues. Participant-given clinical history determined each cohort assignment. There are a few counts of this clone. Other nucleotide sequences from this sample produce the same CDR3. Generated by immunoSEQ multiplex PCR, the TCRdb table keeps only in-frame clones and is missing some. Of roughly 190,000 clones listed, about four fifths are singletons. The gene calls are TRBV5-1 and TRBJ1-2, with D possibly matching TRBD1 (6 bases). Sequencing was carried out using PBMCs or T cells enriched from blood (not recorded which). The source of this sequence is a woman in her twenties or thirties who had recovered from COVID-19. CDR3 protein: CASSLDRDYGYTF. CDR3 nucleotides: TGCGCCAGCAGCTTGGACAGGGACTATGGCTACACCTTC.